This passage covers 9 T cell receptor beta chains from one sample sequenced in a study of breast tumors, draining lymph nodes, adjacent tissues. TCRdb passed the multiplex PCR reads through MiXCR, listing each CDR3 protein once. Among 150,000 to 250,000 distinct CDR3 sequences listed, roughly 31% were seen once. Breast cancer patients provided tissue from their axillary draining lymph nodes. Sample: axillary lymph node tissue. Every receptor here comes from a female donor with breast cancer. Some clones in this sample may be carry-over from other donors' samples.

In its sample, this clonotype was seen many times. The V gene is TRBV7-9, the J gene TRBJ2-1; unclear D gene. Germline V gives CDR1 SEHNR, CDR2 FQNEAQ (reference sequence). The V end was cut by 1 base, the J end by 10 bases, with 8 bases between. This CDR3 contains 12 residues. The CDR3 sequence is CASSLVSSEQFF. As DNA, the CDR3 is TGTGCCAGCAGCTTAGTTTCCTCCGAGCAGTTCTTC.

This clonotype was seen ten or more times. CDR3 bases: TGTGCCACCTCGAGGGGTCCCGACTATGGCTACACCTTC. Protein: CATSRGPDYGYTF. The chain joins TRBV6-5 to TRBJ1-2; TRBD1 is a possible D gene (5 bases). The CDR3 has 13 amino acids. The V end was cut by 10 bases, the J end by 3 bases, with 15 bases between. Per the germline V gene, CDR1 is MNHEY and CDR2 is SVGAGI.

This clonotype was seen many times. V and J are TRBV6-5 and TRBJ2-1, with no clear D. Deletions cut 5 bases from V and 7 bases from J, with 18 bases between. Germline CDR1 and CDR2: MNHEY and SVGAGI. The CDR3 is 15 amino acids. In DNA, the CDR3 is TGTGCCAGCAGTACCTCAGGACCCCCTCGAAATGAGCAGTTCTTC. This translates into CASSTSGPPRNEQFF.

The sample holds many counts of this clonotype. The chain links TRBV5-1 to TRBJ2-1, with no clear D. This CDR3 region has 15 residues. V was shortened by 0 bases and J by 2 bases, with 9 bases between the two germline ends. Germline assignment: CDR1 SGHRS and CDR2 YFSETQ. This CDR3 reads CASSLANGPYNEQFF. CDR3 DNA sequence: TGCGCCAGCAGCTTGGCCAACGGCCCCTACAATGAGCAGTTCTTC.

V gene TRBV28 combines with J gene TRBJ1-5; D is unresolved. V lost 2 bases and J lost 5, with 16 bases in between. CDR3 size: 16 residues. Germline assignment: CDR1 MDHEN and CDR2 SYDVKM. The chain's CDR3 is CASSLGEALGYQPQHF. For the CDR3, the DNA is TGTGCCAGCAGTTTAGGCGAGGCTCTGGGATATCAGCCCCAGCATTTT.

The chain couples TRBV2 to TRBJ1-3, with 7 nucleotides matching TRBD1. V gave up 4 bases and J gave up 0 bases; unmatched junction bases: 3. The CDR3 covers 15 residues. The germline gives CDR1 SNHLY, CDR2 FYNNEI. CDR3 in amino acids: CASSAGGPSGNTIYF. CDR3 bases: TGTGCCAGCAGTGCAGGGGGGCCCTCTGGAAACACCATATATTTT.

This clonotype was seen at least ten times. V usage is TRBV7-9 and J usage is TRBJ2-1; 9 bases are shared with TRBD1. CDR3 length: 17 amino acids. Germline assignment: CDR1 SEHNR and CDR2 FQNEAQ (reference sequence). V was clipped by 0 bases and J by 8 bases; unmatched bases: 11. This chain's CDR3 is CASSLAPHVTGGHEQFF. The DNA for the CDR3 is TGTGCCAGCAGCTTAGCCCCCCACGTGACAGGGGGACATGAGCAGTTCTTC.

In its sample, this clonotype was seen many times. This chain connects TRBV4-3 to TRBJ2-3, with D unclear. V lost 0 bases to trimming and J lost 4 bases, with 14 bases between them. Germline V CDR1 and CDR2: LGHNA, YSLEER. This CDR3 has 16 amino acids. CDR3 coding DNA: TGCGCCAGCAGCCAAGATCTCCGACCGGACGCAGATACGCAGTATTTT. This gives the protein CASSQDLRPDADTQYF.

This chain uses TRBV10-3 with TRBJ1-1, with TRBD1 as a possible D gene (6 bases). The length of the CDR3 is 14 residues. Germline CDR1 is ENHRY and CDR2 is SYGVKD. The V and J ends lost 8 bases and 7 bases respectively, with 20 bases between them. In DNA form, the CDR3 reads TGTGCCATCGGGGGTGGGGGGCCCGACAGTGAAGCTTTCTTT. Translation: CAIGGGGPDSEAFF.